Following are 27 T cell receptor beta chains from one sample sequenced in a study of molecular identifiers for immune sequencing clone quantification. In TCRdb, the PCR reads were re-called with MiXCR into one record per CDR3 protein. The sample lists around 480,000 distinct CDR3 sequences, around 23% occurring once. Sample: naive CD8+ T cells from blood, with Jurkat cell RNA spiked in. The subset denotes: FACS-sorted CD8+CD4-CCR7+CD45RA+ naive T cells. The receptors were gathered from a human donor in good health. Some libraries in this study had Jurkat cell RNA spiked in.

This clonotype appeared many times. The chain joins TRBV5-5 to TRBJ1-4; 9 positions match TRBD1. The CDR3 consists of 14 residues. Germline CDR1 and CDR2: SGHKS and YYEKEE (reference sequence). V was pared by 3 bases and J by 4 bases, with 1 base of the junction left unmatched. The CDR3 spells CASSWTGVNEKLFF. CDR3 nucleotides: TGTGCCAGCAGCTGGACAGGGGTTAATGAAAAACTGTTTTTT.

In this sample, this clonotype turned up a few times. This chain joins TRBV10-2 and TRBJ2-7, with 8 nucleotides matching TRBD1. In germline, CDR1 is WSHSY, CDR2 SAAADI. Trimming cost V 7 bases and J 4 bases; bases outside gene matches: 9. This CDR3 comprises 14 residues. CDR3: CASNGQGVGYEQYF. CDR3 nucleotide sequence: TGCGCCAGCAACGGACAGGGAGTGGGGTACGAGCAGTACTTC.

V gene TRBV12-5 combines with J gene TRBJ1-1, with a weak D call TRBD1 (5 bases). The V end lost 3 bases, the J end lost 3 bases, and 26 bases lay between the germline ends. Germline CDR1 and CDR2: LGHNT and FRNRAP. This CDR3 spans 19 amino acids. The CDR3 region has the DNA TGTGCTAGTGGTTTTGGTTCGGGGCGCGCACGGCGGGTGGACACTGAAGCTTTCTTT. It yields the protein CASGFGSGRARRVDTEAFF.

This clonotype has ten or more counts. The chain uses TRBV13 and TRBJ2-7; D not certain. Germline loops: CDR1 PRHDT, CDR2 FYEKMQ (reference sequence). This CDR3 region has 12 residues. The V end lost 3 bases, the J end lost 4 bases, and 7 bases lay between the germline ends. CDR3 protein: CASSLGLYEQYF. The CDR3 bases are TGTGCCAGCAGCTTGGGCCTTTACGAGCAGTACTTC. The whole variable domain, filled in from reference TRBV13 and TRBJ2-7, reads AAGVIQSPRHLIKEKRETATLKCYPIPRHDTVYWYQQGPGQDPQFLISFYEKMQSDKGSIPDRFSAQQFSDYHSELNMSSLELGDSALYFCASSLGLYEQYFGPGTRLTVT.

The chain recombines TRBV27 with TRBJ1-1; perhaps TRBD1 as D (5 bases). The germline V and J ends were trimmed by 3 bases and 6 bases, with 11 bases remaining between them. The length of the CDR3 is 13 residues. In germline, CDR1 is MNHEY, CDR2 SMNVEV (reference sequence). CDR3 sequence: CASSFQGGAEAFF. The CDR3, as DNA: TGTGCCAGCAGTTTCCAGGGCGGTGCTGAAGCTTTCTTT.

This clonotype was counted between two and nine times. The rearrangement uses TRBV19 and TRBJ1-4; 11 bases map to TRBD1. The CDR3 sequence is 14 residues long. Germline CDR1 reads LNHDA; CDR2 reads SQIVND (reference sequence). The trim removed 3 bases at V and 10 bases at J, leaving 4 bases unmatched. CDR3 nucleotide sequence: TGTGCCAGTAGTATCCGGGACAGGGGGACAAAACTGTTTTTT. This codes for CASSIRDRGTKLFF.

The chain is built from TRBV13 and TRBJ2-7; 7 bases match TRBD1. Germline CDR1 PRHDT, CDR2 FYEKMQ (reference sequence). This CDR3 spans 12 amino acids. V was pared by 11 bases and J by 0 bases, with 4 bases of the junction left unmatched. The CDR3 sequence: CASGQSSYEQYF. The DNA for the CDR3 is TGTGCCTCGGGACAGAGCTCCTACGAGCAGTACTTC.

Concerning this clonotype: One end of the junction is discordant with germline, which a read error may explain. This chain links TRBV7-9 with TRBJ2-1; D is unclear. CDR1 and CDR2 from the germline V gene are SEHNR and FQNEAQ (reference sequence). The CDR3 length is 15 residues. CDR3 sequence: CVSSSTRSSYNEQFF. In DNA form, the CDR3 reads TGTGTCAGCAGCTCCACAAGGAGCTCCTACAATGAGCAGTTCTTC.

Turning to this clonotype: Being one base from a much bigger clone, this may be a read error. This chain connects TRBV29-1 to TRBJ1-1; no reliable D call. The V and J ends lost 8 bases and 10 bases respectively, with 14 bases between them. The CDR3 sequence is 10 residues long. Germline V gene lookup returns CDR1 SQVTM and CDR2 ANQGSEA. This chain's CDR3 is CSIVVVGAFF. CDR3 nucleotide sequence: TGCAGCATTGTGGTGGTTGGAGCTTTCTTT.

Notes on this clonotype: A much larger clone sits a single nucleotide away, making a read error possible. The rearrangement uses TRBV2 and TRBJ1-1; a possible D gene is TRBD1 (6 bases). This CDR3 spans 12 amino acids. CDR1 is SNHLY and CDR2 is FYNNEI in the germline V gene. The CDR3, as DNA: TGTGCCAGCAGCGTCCAGGGGACTGAAGCTTCCTTT. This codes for CASSVQGTEASF.

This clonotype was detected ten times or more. The CDR3 coding sequence is TGTGCCAGCAGTTACTCAGGGGGGACTGAAGCTTTCTTT. Translating gives CASSYSGGTEAFF. The V call is TRBV6-5, the J call TRBJ1-1, with TRBD1 as a possible D gene (6 bases). Germline assignment: CDR1 MNHEY and CDR2 SVGAGI. Trimming stripped 0 bases from V and 5 bases from J, with 7 bases between. The CDR3 runs to 13 residues.

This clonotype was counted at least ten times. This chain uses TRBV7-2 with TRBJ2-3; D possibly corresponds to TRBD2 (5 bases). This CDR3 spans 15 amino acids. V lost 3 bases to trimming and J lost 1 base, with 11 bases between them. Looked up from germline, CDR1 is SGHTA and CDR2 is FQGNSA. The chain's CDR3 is CASSFYEAGTDTQYF. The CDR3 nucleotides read TGTGCCAGCAGCTTCTACGAAGCGGGCACAGATACGCAGTATTTT.

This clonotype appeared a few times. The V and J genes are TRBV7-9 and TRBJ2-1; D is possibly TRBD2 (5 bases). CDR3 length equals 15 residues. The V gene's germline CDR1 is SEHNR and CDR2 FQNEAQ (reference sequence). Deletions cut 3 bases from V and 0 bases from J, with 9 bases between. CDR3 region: CASSFVGSSYNEQFF. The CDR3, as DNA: TGTGCCAGCAGCTTCGTTGGGAGCTCCTACAATGAGCAGTTCTTC.

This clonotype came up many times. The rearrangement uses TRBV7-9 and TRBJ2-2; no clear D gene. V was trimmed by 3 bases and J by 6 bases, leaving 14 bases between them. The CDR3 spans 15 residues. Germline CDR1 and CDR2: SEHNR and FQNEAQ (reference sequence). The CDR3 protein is CASSFATTGPGELFF. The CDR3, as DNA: TGTGCCAGCAGCTTCGCTACGACGGGTCCCGGGGAGCTGTTTTTT.

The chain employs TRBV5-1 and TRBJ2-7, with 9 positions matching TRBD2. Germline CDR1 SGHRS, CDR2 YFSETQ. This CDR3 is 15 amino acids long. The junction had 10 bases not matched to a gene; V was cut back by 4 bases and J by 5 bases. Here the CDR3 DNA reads TGCGCCAGCAGCACTTTTAGCGGGAGAAATGACGAGCAGTACTTC. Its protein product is CASSTFSGRNDEQYF. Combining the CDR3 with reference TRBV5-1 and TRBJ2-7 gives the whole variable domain KAGVTQTPRYLIKTRGQQVTLSCSPISGHRSVSWYQQTPGQGLQFLFEYFSETQRNKGNFPGRFSGRQFSNSRSEMNVSTLELGDSALYLCASSTFSGRNDEQYFGPGTRLTVT.

CDR3: CASSLGLRGTQYF. CDR3 coding DNA: TGTGCCAGCAGCTTGGGGTTGCGAGGGACCCAGTACTTC. This sequence joins TRBV5-4 and TRBJ2-5; D remains unclear. Germline V gene data show CDR1 as SGHNT and CDR2 as YYREEE (reference sequence). The CDR3 is made up of 13 amino acids. Trimming stripped 0 bases from V and 7 bases from J, with 10 bases between.

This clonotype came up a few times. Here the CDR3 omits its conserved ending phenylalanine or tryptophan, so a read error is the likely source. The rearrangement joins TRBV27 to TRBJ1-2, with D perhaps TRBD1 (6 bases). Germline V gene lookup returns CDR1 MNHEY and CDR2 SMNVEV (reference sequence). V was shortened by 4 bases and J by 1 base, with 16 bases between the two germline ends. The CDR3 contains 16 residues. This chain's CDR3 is CASSSNRDIVNYGYTC. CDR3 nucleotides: TGTGCCAGCAGTTCGAACCGGGACATCGTTAACTATGGCTACACCTGC.

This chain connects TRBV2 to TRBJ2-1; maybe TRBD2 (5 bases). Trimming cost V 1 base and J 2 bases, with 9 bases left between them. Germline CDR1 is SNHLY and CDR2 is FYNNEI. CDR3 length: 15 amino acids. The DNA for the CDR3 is TGTGCCAGCAGTGAAGAGCGGCGAGCCTACAATGAGCAGTTCTTC. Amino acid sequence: CASSEERRAYNEQFF.

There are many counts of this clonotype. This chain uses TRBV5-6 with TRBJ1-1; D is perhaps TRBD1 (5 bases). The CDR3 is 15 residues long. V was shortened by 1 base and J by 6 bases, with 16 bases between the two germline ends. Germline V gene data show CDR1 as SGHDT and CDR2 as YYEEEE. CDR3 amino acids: CASSLYGGLFPEAFF. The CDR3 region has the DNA TGTGCCAGCAGCTTGTATGGGGGACTTTTTCCTGAAGCTTTCTTT.

This CDR3 reads CASSQIDSTSPYF. The CDR3 nucleotides read TGTGCCAGCAGCCAAATAGACTCTACCTCCCCATATTTT. V and J are TRBV3-1 and TRBJ2-3, with D uncertain. V lost 2 bases and J lost 15, with 18 bases in between. Germline-derived CDR1 and CDR2 are LGHDT and YNNKEL (reference sequence). This CDR3 contains 13 residues.

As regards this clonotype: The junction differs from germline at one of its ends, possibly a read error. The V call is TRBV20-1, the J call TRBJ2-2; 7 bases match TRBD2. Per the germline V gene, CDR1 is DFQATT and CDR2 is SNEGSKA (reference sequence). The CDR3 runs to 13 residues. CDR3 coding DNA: TGCAGTGCATTCGGGAGGCCCACCGGGGGGCTGTTTTTT. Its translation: CSAFGRPTGGLFF.

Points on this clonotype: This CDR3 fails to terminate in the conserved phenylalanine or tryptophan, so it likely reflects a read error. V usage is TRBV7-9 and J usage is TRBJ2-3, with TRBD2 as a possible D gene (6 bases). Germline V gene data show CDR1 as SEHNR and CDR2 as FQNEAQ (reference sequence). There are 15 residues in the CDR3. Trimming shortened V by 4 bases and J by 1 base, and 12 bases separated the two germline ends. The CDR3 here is CASSWWASGTDTQYL. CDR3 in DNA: TGTGCCAGCAGCTGGTGGGCTAGCGGCACAGATACGCAGTATCTT.

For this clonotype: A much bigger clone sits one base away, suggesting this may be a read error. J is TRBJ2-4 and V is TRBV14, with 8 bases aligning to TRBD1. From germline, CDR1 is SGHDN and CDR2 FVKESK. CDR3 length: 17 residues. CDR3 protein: CTSSHMTGARSENIQYF. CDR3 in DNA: TGTACCAGCAGCCACATGACAGGGGCCCGAAGTGAAAACATTCAGTACTTC.

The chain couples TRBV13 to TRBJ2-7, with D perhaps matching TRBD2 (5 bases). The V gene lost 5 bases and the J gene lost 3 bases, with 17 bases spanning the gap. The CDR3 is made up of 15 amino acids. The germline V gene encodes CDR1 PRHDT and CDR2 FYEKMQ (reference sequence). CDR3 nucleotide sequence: TGTGCCAGCAGCCCCTCGAGTAGCGCAAACTACGAGCAGTACTTC. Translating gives CASSPSSSANYEQYF.

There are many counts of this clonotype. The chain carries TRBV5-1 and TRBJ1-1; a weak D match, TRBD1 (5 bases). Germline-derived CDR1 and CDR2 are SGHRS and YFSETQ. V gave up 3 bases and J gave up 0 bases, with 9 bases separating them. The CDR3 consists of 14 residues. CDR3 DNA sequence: TGCGCCAGCAGCTACGACAGTATGAACACTGAAGCTTTCTTT. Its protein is CASSYDSMNTEAFF.

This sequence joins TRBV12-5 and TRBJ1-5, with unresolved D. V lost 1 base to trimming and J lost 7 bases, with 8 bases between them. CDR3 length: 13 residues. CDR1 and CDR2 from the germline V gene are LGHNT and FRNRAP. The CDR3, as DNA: TGTGCTAGTGGTTTGGACCACAAGCAGCCCCAGCATTTT. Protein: CASGLDHKQPQHF.

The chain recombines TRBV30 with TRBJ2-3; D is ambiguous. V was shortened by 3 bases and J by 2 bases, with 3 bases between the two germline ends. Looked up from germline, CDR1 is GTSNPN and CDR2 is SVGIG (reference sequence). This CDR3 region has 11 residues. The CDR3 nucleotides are TGTGCCTGGAGATTCACAGATACGCAGTATTTT. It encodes CAWRFTDTQYF. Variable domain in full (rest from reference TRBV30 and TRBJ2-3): SQTIHQWPATLVQPVGSPLSLECTVEGTSNPNLYWYRQAAGRGLQLLFYSVGIGQISSEVPQNLSASRPQDRQFILSSKKLLLSDSGFYLCAWRFTDTQYFGPGTRLTVL.